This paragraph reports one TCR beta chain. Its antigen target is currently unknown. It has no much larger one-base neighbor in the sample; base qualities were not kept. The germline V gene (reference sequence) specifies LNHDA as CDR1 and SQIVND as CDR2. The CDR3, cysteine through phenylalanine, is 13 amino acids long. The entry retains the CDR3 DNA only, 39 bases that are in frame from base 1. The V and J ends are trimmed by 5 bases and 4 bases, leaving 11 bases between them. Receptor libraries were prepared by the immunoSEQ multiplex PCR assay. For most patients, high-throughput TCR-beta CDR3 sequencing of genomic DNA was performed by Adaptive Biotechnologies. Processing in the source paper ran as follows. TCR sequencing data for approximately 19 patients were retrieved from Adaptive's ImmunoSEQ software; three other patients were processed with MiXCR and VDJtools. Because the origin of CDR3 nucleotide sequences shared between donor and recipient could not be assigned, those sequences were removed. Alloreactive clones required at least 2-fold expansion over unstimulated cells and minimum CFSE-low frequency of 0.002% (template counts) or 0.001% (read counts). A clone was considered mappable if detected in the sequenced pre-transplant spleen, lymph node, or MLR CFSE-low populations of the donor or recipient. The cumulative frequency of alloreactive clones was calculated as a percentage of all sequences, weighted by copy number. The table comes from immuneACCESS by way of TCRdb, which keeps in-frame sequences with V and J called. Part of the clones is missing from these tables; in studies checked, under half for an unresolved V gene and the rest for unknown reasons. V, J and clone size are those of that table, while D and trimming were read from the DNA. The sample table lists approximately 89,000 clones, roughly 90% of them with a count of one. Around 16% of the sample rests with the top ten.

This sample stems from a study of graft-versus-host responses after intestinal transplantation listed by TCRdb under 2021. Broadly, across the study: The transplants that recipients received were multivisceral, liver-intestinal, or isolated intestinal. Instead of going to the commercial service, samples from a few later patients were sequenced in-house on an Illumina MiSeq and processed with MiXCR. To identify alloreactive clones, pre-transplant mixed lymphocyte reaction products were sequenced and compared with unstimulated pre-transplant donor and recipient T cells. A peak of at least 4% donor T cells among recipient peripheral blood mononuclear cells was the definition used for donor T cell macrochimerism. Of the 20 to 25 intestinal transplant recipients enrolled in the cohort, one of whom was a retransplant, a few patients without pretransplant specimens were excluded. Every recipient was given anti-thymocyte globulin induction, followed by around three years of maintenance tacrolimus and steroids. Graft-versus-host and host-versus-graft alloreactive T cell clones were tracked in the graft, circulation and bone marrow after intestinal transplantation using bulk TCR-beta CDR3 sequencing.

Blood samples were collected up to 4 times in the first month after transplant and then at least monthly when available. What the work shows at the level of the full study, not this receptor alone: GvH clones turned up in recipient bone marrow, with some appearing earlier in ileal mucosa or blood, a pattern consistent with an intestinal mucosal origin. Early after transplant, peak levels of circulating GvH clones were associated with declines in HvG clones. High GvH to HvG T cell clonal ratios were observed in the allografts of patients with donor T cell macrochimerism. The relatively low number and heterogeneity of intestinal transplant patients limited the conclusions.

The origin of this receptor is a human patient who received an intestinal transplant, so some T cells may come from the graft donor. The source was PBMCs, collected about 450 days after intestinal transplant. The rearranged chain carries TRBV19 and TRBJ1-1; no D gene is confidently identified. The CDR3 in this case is CASSPKLSTEAFF. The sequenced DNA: TGTGCCAGTAGTCCAAAGCTGAGCACTGAAGCTTTCTTT.